The T cell receptor (beta chain) described here comes from a study of shared clonotypes between healthy human individuals. On the study more broadly: CD8 memory received one plate per donor, CD8 naive two, CD4 memory three and CD4 naive three.

Source study methods: ImmunoSEQ output held junction-only sequences without quality scores, so filtering differed. Method: immunoSEQ multiplex PCR; TCRdb's copy keeps in-frame clones and lacks some. V and J calls and clone size are copied from that table; D and trimming were computed from the DNA. The sample has 2,100,000 or so clones, about 94% seen once. This CDR3 comprises 15 residues. The germline gives CDR1 MNHGY, CDR2 SVAAGI. J gave up 3 bases and V 6 bases, and 4 bases lay outside the gene matches. This sequence joins TRBV6-9 and TRBJ2-3, with 12 positions matching TRBD1. This TCR derives from a man between 18 and 29 years old in good health. Sequenced input: naive CD4+ T cells sorted from blood. The sample's subset: CD45RA+ positively selected. As DNA, the CDR3 is TGTGCCAGCAGACCGGGACAGGGGGCGACAGATACGCAGTATTTT. Its translation: CASRPGQGATDTQYF.